The 9 T cell receptor beta chains below come from one sample, sequenced in a study of blood T cells in healthy people across ages. For the second PCR, which ran for about 7 to 12 cycles, a sample-barcoded 5' primer and a J-beta primer mix were used. In TCRdb, the 5' RACE reads were re-called with MiXCR into one record per CDR3 protein. The table records about 1.5 million distinct CDR3 sequences, approximately 42% of them present only once. Sequencing was done on a sample of blood. All receptors come from a young woman in good health.

The rearrangement links TRBV6-1 to TRBJ2-1, with D hard to call. V was pared by 5 bases and J by 6 bases, with 11 bases between. Looked up from germline, CDR1 is MNHNS and CDR2 is SASEGT. The CDR3 is made up of 13 amino acids. This CDR3 reads CASSLGIVNEQFF. The CDR3 DNA reads as TGTGCCAGCAGTCTGGGAATAGTCAATGAGCAGTTCTTC.

Many counts were recorded for this clonotype. The chain is built from TRBV4-1 and TRBJ1-1; D unresolved. This CDR3 spans 12 amino acids. In germline, CDR1 is MGHRA, CDR2 YSYEKL. The ends were cut back, 1 base at V and 4 bases at J, with 4 bases in the middle. The CDR3 reads CASSQAGTEAFF. The CDR3 DNA follows: TGCGCCAGCAGCCAAGCGGGCACTGAAGCTTTCTTT.

The chain employs TRBV20-1 and TRBJ1-5; D is unresolved. Germline lookup yields CDR1 DFQATT and CDR2 SNEGSKA (reference sequence). This CDR3 region has 15 residues. V dropped 6 bases and J dropped 6 bases, with 21 bases sitting between them. CDR3 loop: CSALNEGRVGQPQHF. CDR3 sequence (DNA): TGCAGTGCACTGAATGAGGGTAGGGTGGGTCAGCCCCAGCATTTT.

The V and J genes are TRBV7-2 and TRBJ1-6; weak D call: TRBD1 (5 bases). The germline V gene has CDR1 SGHTA and CDR2 FQGNSA. Trimming removed 4 bases from V and 10 bases from J, with 17 bases in between. The CDR3 totals 15 residues. CDR3 in DNA: TGTGCCAGCAGCTCGGACTCAGGGTCTGAGTCACCCCTCCACTTT. It is translated as CASSSDSGSESPLHF. Looking up the rest from reference TRBV7-2 and TRBJ1-6 gives the full variable domain: GAGVSQSPSNKVTEKGKDVELRCDPISGHTALYWYRQSLGQGLEFLIYFQGNSAPDKSGLPSDRFSAERTGGSVSTLTIQRTQQEDSAVYLCASSSDSGSESPLHFGNGTRLTVT.

V gene TRBV20-1 combines with J gene TRBJ2-1; D unclear. The DNA end favors TRBJ2-7, so the J call may be wrong. The CDR3 covers 15 residues. CDR1 and CDR2 (germline): DFQATT, SNEGSKA (reference sequence). The CDR3 coding sequence is TGCAGTGCTAGACTGCGGATGATCTCCTACAATGAGCAGTACTTC. Encoded protein: CSARLRMISYNEQYF.

This clonotype was observed a single time. The chain has TRBV4-1 and TRBJ1-1; TRBD1 is a possible D gene (6 bases). V lost 9 bases to trimming and J lost 4 bases, with 24 bases between them. The germline V gene has CDR1 MGHRA and CDR2 YSYEKL. The CDR3 contains 16 residues. As DNA, the CDR3 is TGCGCCAGTGAACAGGGACCCCCCGATCCTGTCACTGAAGCTTTCTTT. The encoded protein is CASEQGPPDPVTEAFF.

The rearrangement uses TRBV9 and TRBJ2-5, with TRBD2 as a possible D gene (6 bases). CDR3 length: 15 residues. The germline V gene has CDR1 SGDLS and CDR2 YYNGEE. V was clipped by 0 bases and J by 11 bases, with 20 bases between them. CDR3: CASSVDVAAYNEQYF. The CDR3 nucleotides read TGTGCCAGCAGCGTAGATGTAGCGGCGTACAATGAGCAGTACTTC.

This sequence joins TRBV6-6 and TRBJ2-1, with unresolved D. The V gene lost 0 bases and the J gene lost 14 bases, with 14 bases spanning the gap. This CDR3 comprises 13 residues. The V gene's germline CDR1 is MNHNY and CDR2 SVGAGI (reference sequence). Here the CDR3 DNA reads TGTGCCAGCAGTTACTCGGGCTCCACGGTGGAGTTCTTC. Protein sequence: CASSYSGSTVEFF.

The gene calls are TRBV12-3 or TRBV12-4 and TRBJ2-1; 7 nucleotides align to TRBD1. The CDR3 loop spans 15 amino acids. With V trimmed by 6 bases and J by 4 bases, 9 bases remained unmatched. The CDR3 sequence is CASSPWDSPYNEQFF. CDR3 bases: TGTGCCAGCAGCCCCTGGGACAGCCCGTACAATGAGCAGTTCTTC.